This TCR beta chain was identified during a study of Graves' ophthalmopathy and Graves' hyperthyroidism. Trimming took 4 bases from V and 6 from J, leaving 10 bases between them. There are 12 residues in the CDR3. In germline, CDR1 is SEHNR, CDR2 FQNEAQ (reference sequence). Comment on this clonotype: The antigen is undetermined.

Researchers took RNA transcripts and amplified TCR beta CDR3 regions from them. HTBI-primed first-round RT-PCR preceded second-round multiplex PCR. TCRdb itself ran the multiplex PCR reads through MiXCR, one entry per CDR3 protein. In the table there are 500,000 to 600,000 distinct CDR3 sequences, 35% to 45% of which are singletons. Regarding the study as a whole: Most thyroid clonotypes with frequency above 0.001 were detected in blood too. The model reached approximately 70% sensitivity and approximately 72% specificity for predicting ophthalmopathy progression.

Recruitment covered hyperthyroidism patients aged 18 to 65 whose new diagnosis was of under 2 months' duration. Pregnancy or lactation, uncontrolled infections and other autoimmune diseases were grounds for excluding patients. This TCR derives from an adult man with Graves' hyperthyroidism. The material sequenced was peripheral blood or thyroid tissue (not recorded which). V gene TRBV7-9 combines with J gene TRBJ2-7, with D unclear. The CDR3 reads CASSSSSREQYF. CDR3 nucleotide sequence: TGTGCCAGCAGCTCCTCGTCCCGCGAGCAGTACTTC. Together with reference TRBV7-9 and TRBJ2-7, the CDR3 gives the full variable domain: DTGVSQNPRHKITKRGQNVTFRCDPISEHNRLYWYRQTLGQGPEFLTYFQNEAQLEKSRLLSDRFSAERPKGSFSTLEIQRTEQGDSAMYLCASSSSSREQYFGPGTRLTVT.